This T cell receptor (beta chain) appears in the sequencing data of a study of patients and donors after allogeneic stem cell transplantation. The CDR3 extends over 14 amino acids. V was clipped by 3 bases and J by 1 base; unmatched bases: 1. Germline V gene sequence: CDR1 SGHRS, CDR2 YFSETQ. Via MiXCR, TCRdb re-called the RT-PCR reads, giving one row per CDR3 protein. The repertoire holds some 87,000 distinct CDR3 sequences, with roughly 48% as singletons. The chain links TRBV5-1 to TRBJ1-1, with 9 bases that match TRBD1. Sequencing input: blood, either unsorted or a sorted T cell fraction (not recorded which). The receptor's source is a human donor who was either an allogeneic HSCT recipient or a stem cell or donor lymphocyte infusion donor (not recorded which). It is not recorded whose cells these are; they may come from a transplant donor. This chain's CDR3 is CASSSDRGNTEAFF. CDR3 coding DNA: TGCGCCAGCAGCTCGGACAGGGGGAACACTGAAGCTTTCTTT.